This T cell receptor (beta chain) was retrieved from a study of blood T cells in healthy people across ages. There are a few counts of this clonotype. Its target is not known. Samples each had at least 6 micrograms of total RNA extracted. The germline V gene encodes CDR1 DFQATT and CDR2 SNEGSKA (reference sequence). Trimming took off 5 bases at V and 5 bases at J, with 17 bases between the two ends. The CDR3 is made up of 14 amino acids. Primed by a sample-barcoded 5' primer and a J-beta primer mix, a second PCR proceeded for roughly 6 to 12 cycles. Every cDNA molecule bore a tag from a template-switch adaptor containing 12 random nucleotides. TCRdb reprocessed the 5' RACE reads with MiXCR, giving one entry per CDR3 protein. The table records 1.5 million to 2 million distinct CDR3 sequences, 40% to 55% of them present only once. Broader study findings: Both higher diversity and more naive CD4+ cells marked long-lived donors when set against aged donors.

The chain couples TRBV20-1 to TRBJ2-3, with TRBD1 as a possible D gene (5 bases). Sequencing used blood. This TCR was sampled from a woman between 35 and 50 years old in good health. CDR3 in amino acids: CSAGRGRAVDTQYF. DNA of the CDR3: TGCAGTGCTGGAAGGGGTAGGGCGGTAGATACGCAGTATTTT.